This T cell receptor beta chain was captured in a study of cytomegalovirus exposure and HLA in healthy donors. Germline-derived CDR1 and CDR2 are SGHRS and YFSETQ. The V end lost 3 bases, the J end lost 2 bases, and 8 bases lay between the germline ends. This CDR3 contains 13 residues. The PCR employed 60 Vbeta primers together with 13 Jbeta primers. Sequencing used immunoSEQ multiplex PCR; TCRdb keeps in-frame clones, though not all of them. The sample carries approximately 70,000 clones, 70% to 80% recorded once. The clonotype was recovered from a woman aged 45-65 years in good health and CMV-seropositive. Sequences were obtained from PBMCs. V gene TRBV5-1 combines with J gene TRBJ2-5; tentative D call: TRBD1 (6 bases). CDR3 bases: TGCGCCAGCAGCTACGGACAGCAAGAGACCCAGTACTTC. This encodes CASSYGQQETQYF.